This passage covers 5 T cell receptor beta chains from one sample sequenced in a study of shared clonotypes between healthy human individuals. Clones were sequenced by immunoSEQ multiplex PCR, and TCRdb holds only the in-frame ones, with some missing. Of 400,000 to 600,000 clones detected, more than 75% appear once; the ten largest clones hold approximately 13%. The sample consisted of PBMCs. These receptors were collected from a woman aged 40 to 50 in good health. Some clones in this sample may be carry-over from other donors' samples.

The chain links TRBV9 to TRBJ2-1; either TRBD1 or TRBD2 may supply D (5 bases each). From germline, CDR1 is SGDLS and CDR2 YYNGEE. Trimming took 2 bases from V and 2 from J, leaving 11 bases between them. The CDR3 length is 15 residues. The CDR3 reads CASSVVGGTYNEQFF. The CDR3 DNA reads as TGTGCCAGCAGCGTTGTTGGGGGTACCTACAATGAGCAGTTCTTC.

The CDR3 DNA reads as TGTGCCAGCAGCCCCCGGGTGCTGGAGACCCAGTACTTC. Translation: CASSPRVLETQYF. The chain employs TRBV7-8 and TRBJ2-5, with no clear D. The CDR3 covers 13 residues. Per germline, CDR1 SGHVS and CDR2 FQNEAQ. Trimming shortened V by 5 bases and J by 5 bases, and 12 bases separated the two germline ends.

The J gene is TRBJ2-2, the V gene TRBV2; a weak D match, TRBD2 (5 bases). The germline V and J ends were trimmed by 8 bases and 2 bases, with 12 bases remaining between them. Germline lookup yields CDR1 SNHLY and CDR2 FYNNEI. The CDR3 is 14 residues long. This CDR3 reads CASGLSGNTGELFF. CDR3 sequence (DNA): TGTGCCAGCGGTCTTTCGGGAAACACCGGGGAGCTGTTTTTT.

V is TRBV5-1 and J is TRBJ2-7; D is undetermined. The germline V gene encodes CDR1 SGHRS and CDR2 YFSETQ. The ends were cut back, 4 bases at V and 3 bases at J, with 14 bases in the middle. The CDR3 sequence is 14 residues long. The CDR3 reads CASSGFGVLYEQYF. The CDR3 bases are TGCGCCAGCAGCGGATTCGGCGTTCTCTACGAGCAGTACTTC.

V gene TRBV27 combines with J gene TRBJ2-5; 7 bases are a match to TRBD1. CDR1 and CDR2 from the germline V gene are MNHEY and SMNVEV (reference sequence). J lost 4 bases, V lost 5 bases, and 10 bases had no gene match. The CDR3 is 15 amino acids. This CDR3 is CASSVLTGNVETQYF. The CDR3 DNA reads TGTGCCAGCAGTGTACTGACAGGGAATGTAGAGACCCAGTACTTC.